A selection of T cell receptor beta chains follows, all from one sample in a study of T cell responses to AZD1222 COVID-19 vaccine. Libraries were prepared by immunoSEQ multiplex PCR; TCRdb keeps only in-frame clonotypes and omits some of them. The sample holds 120,000 to 150,000 clones, over 80% seen once. The source material was peripheral blood, sampled 28 days after the second AZD1222 dose. The receptors originated from an adult who received the AZD1222 COVID-19 vaccine. Both conserved end residues are part of each CDR3. A D gene is named only where the DNA matches it firmly. Rows give clone size only sometimes, using once, few, many, or a class for an expanded clone.

d_gene | j_gene | v_gene | abundance | CDR3aa | CDR3nt
- | TRBJ2-7 | TRBV9 | - | CASSVEPAGAPAYEQYF | TGTGCCAGCAGCGTAGAGCCGGCAGGAGCGCCCGCCTACGAGCAGTACTTC
- | TRBJ1-4 | TRBV27 | - | CASSLVGSTNEKLFF | TGTGCCAGCAGTTTAGTCGGGTCAACTAATGAAAAACTGTTTTTT
- | TRBJ2-1 | TRBV11-2 | - | CASSSTRDQGQFF | TGTGCCAGCAGCTCCACGCGGGATCAAGGGCAGTTCTTC
TRBD1 | TRBJ1-4 | TRBV19 | - | CASRPPGQGLSNEKLFF | TGTGCCAGTAGACCACCGGGACAGGGACTCTCTAATGAAAAACTGTTTTTT
- | TRBJ1-6 | TRBV19 | - | CASSGPGDNSPLHF | TGTGCCAGTAGCGGACCGGGAGATAATTCACCCCTCCACTTT
- | TRBJ1-2 | TRBV7-3 | - | CASSTTGQIQSYTF | TGTGCCAGCAGCACCACCGGACAGATTCAGAGCTACACCTTC
- | TRBJ1-2 | TRBV5-4 | - | CASSSKTENYGYTF | TGTGCCAGCAGTTCCAAGACGGAGAACTATGGCTACACCTTC
- | TRBJ2-7 | TRBV5-6 | - | CASSLTGVGEQYF | TGTGCCAGCAGCTTGACAGGAGTAGGCGAGCAGTACTTC
TRBD1 | TRBJ1-1 | TRBV29-1 | - | CSVAQGEGTEAFF | TGCAGCGTAGCACAGGGGGAAGGGACTGAAGCTTTCTTT
- | TRBJ1-2 | TRBV11-2 | - | CASSPQVRGEGYTF | TGTGCCAGCAGCCCCCAGGTCAGGGGAGAGGGCTACACCTTC
- | TRBJ1-5 | TRBV20-1 | - | CSASQRNQPQHF | TGCAGTGCTAGTCAGCGAAATCAGCCCCAGCATTTT
- | TRBJ1-2 | TRBV9 | - | CASSVALQGRGYTF | TGTGCCAGCAGCGTAGCACTTCAGGGACGCGGCTACACCTTC
TRBD1 | TRBJ1-2 | TRBV25-1 | - | CASSRGQGANYGYTF | TGTGCCAGCAGCCGAGGACAGGGGGCTAACTATGGCTACACCTTC
- | TRBJ1-3 | TRBV7-9 | - | CASSRGREHSGNTIYF | TGTGCCAGCAGCCGGGGGAGGGAACACTCTGGAAACACCATATATTTT
- | TRBJ1-5 | TRBV6-1 | - | CASSEDITTGVLGWDNQPQHF | TGTGCCAGCAGTGAAGATATCACAACCGGGGTCCTAGGTTGGGACAATCAGCCCCAGCATTTT
TRBD1 | TRBJ1-1 | TRBV7-3 | once | CASSPRDRTNTEAFF | TGTGCCAGCAGCCCACGGGACAGGACCAACACTGAAGCTTTCTTT
- | TRBJ1-4 | TRBV15 | - | CATSRKKEATNEKLFF | TGTGCCACCAGCAGAAAAAAGGAAGCAACTAATGAAAAACTGTTTTTT
- | TRBJ1-6 | TRBV2 | - | CASRPLTWGGSPLHF | TGTGCCAGCAGGCCCTTAACCTGGGGGGGTTCACCCCTCCACTTT
- | TRBJ2-1 | TRBV4-2 | - | CASSQAGYGRRFF | TGTGCCAGCAGCCAAGCGGGATATGGGCGGAGGTTCTTC